What follows are 18 T cell receptor beta chains derived from one specimen sequenced in a study of T cells in narcolepsy. Only in-frame clones appear in the TCRdb table, and some are missing; sequencing was by immunoSEQ multiplex PCR. The sample lists more than 30,000 clones, roughly four fifths occurring once. The sequenced sample consisted of memory (CD45RA-) CD4+ T cells from blood. Receptors originate from a human donor in good health.

The rearrangement links TRBV27 to TRBJ2-7; 9 nucleotides match TRBD1. The trim removed 4 bases at V and 2 bases at J, leaving 6 bases unmatched. The CDR3 is made up of 15 amino acids. CDR1 and CDR2 (germline): MNHEY, SMNVEV (reference sequence). CDR3 residues: CASSSVTGGTYEQYF. CDR3 in DNA: TGTGCCAGCAGTTCGGTGACAGGGGGAACCTACGAGCAGTACTTC.

The count of this clone is one. This chain uses TRBV6-1 with TRBJ2-1, with 9 nucleotides matching TRBD2. V dropped 7 bases and J dropped 2; count of bases not matched to a gene: 6. Germline assignment: CDR1 MNHNS and CDR2 SASEGT. The CDR3 is made up of 15 amino acids. CDR3 nucleotides: TGTGCCAGCATTCGAGCGGGGGGAACCTACAATGAGCAGTTCTTC. It yields the protein CASIRAGGTYNEQFF.

There are a few counts of this clone. V gene TRBV7-2 combines with J gene TRBJ2-5; D not resolved. This CDR3 contains 15 residues. Trimming left V 0 bases short and J 0 bases short, with 8 bases between. Germline CDR1 and CDR2: SGHTA and FQGNSA. The CDR3: CASSLARSNQETQYF. CDR3 in DNA: TGTGCCAGCAGCTTAGCGAGGTCTAACCAAGAGACCCAGTACTTC.

The chain couples TRBV19 to TRBJ1-6, with no clear D. Deletions cut 3 bases from V and 6 bases from J, with 9 bases between. CDR3 size: 14 residues. CDR1 is LNHDA, CDR2 SQIVND, per germline (reference sequence). This chain's CDR3 is CASSIAGSNSPLHF. The CDR3 DNA sequence: TGTGCCAGTAGTATCGCGGGTAGTAATTCACCCCTCCACTTT.

The chain combines TRBV27 with TRBJ1-3; D not resolved. Between the trimmed V and J ends, which lost 3 bases and 3 bases, there was a span of 18 bases. Looked up from germline, CDR1 is MNHEY and CDR2 is SMNVEV (reference sequence). The CDR3 is 17 residues long. The CDR3 loop is CASSFLGRSEVGNTIYF. In DNA form, the CDR3 reads TGTGCCAGCAGTTTTTTGGGCCGATCGGAGGTTGGAAACACCATATATTTT.

The rearrangement links TRBV19 to TRBJ2-5; 8 bases agree with TRBD2. Trimming took 4 bases from V and 2 from J; bases not matched to a gene: 3. Germline CDR1 is LNHDA and CDR2 is SQIVND (reference sequence). CDR3 length: 14 residues. The CDR3 sequence is CASSSGGLQETQYF. The CDR3 DNA sequence: TGTGCCAGTAGTAGCGGGGGGCTTCAAGAGACCCAGTACTTC.

This rearrangement joins TRBV7-2 to TRBJ1-1, with TRBD1 matching 8 bases. J was trimmed by 0 bases and V by 5 bases; bases with no gene match: 8. The CDR3 is made up of 16 amino acids. Germline V gene lookup returns CDR1 SGHTA and CDR2 FQGNSA. As DNA, the CDR3 is TGTGCCAGCAGCCCGACAGGGGTGGATATGAACACTGAAGCTTTCTTT. As protein: CASSPTGVDMNTEAFF.

This chain uses TRBV28 with TRBJ1-5; D call uncertain. Trimming shortened V by 3 bases and J by 2 bases, and 11 bases separated the two germline ends. CDR3 length equals 15 residues. Germline CDR1 MDHEN, CDR2 SYDVKM. The CDR3 here is CASSFARNGNQPQHF. The DNA for the CDR3 is TGTGCCAGCAGTTTTGCCAGGAATGGCAATCAGCCCCAGCATTTT. The full variable domain, in which reference TRBV28 and TRBJ1-5 provide the parts outside the CDR3, is DVKVTQSSRYLVKRTGEKVFLECVQDMDHENMFWYRQDPGLGLRLIYFSYDVKMKEKGDIPEGYSVSREKKERFSLILESASTNQTSMYLCASSFARNGNQPQHFGDGTRLSIL.

The rearrangement links TRBV4-2 to TRBJ2-3; tentatively, D is TRBD1 or TRBD2 (5 bases each). Trimming removed 0 bases from V and 1 base from J, with 11 bases in between. The CDR3 is 16 residues long. Germline assignment: CDR1 LGHNA and CDR2 YNFKEQ. The CDR3 here is CASSQEGPPRTDTQYF. The CDR3 coding sequence is TGTGCCAGCAGCCAAGAGGGACCCCCACGCACAGATACGCAGTATTTT.

This clone was observed a few times. The chain has TRBV6-1 and TRBJ1-5; possible D gene TRBD1, 5 bases. V lost 8 bases, J lost 10 bases, and 24 bases lay in between. This CDR3 contains 15 residues. Germline CDR1 and CDR2: MNHNS and SASEGT. CDR3 sequence reads: CASGGSTGTQRPQHF. The CDR3, as DNA: TGTGCCAGCGGAGGCTCAACAGGTACCCAGCGTCCCCAGCATTTT.

The chain combines TRBV6-6 with TRBJ1-6; the match to TRBD1 covers 8 bases. Germline V lookup: CDR1 MNHNY, CDR2 SVGAGI (reference sequence). This CDR3 region has 16 residues. The trim removed 4 bases at V and 8 bases at J, leaving 10 bases unmatched. In DNA form, the CDR3 reads TGTGCCAGCAGTTCCCCGACAGGGGTTAGGGATTCACCCCTCCACTTT. This translates into CASSSPTGVRDSPLHF.

This clone came up once. The rearrangement joins TRBV2 to TRBJ1-1; 7 bases are a match to TRBD1. The CDR3 runs 13 residues. Trimming removed 5 bases from V and 4 bases from J; junction bases left unmatched: 4. Per the germline V gene, CDR1 is SNHLY and CDR2 is FYNNEI. The CDR3 bases are TGTGCCAGCAGTCCGACAGGGTTCACTGAAGCTTTCTTT. Translation gives CASSPTGFTEAFF.

The chain is built from TRBV5-1 and TRBJ1-2; no clear D gene. CDR1 SGHRS and CDR2 YFSETQ come from the germline V gene. Trimming took 2 bases from V and 6 from J, leaving 11 bases between them. The CDR3 runs 13 residues. The CDR3, as DNA: TGCGCCAGCAGCTTCTCGGGGAATGATGGCTACACCTTC. It codes for CASSFSGNDGYTF.

The chain joins TRBV6-1 to TRBJ2-7, with 9 bases fitting TRBD1. CDR1 MNHNS and CDR2 SASEGT come from the germline V gene. The CDR3 consists of 13 residues. V shed 9 bases and J 3 bases; nucleotides not matched to a gene: 6. The CDR3 DNA reads TGTGCCAGTGTGGACAGGGGCAACTACGAGCAGTACTTC. Amino acids: CASVDRGNYEQYF.

This clone was observed a few times. This chain connects TRBV4-3 to TRBJ2-3; 11 bases line up with TRBD1. This CDR3 spans 17 amino acids. Unmatched junction bases numbered 7, after V lost 1 base and J lost 4 bases. CDR1 is LGHNA and CDR2 is YSLEER in the germline V gene. This chain's CDR3 is CASSQGPRTGGADTQYF. The CDR3 DNA reads as TGCGCCAGCAGCCAAGGTCCGCGGACAGGGGGCGCAGATACGCAGTATTTT.

The rearrangement joins TRBV10-2 to TRBJ1-1; D gene unclear. Germline lookup yields CDR1 WSHSY and CDR2 SAAADI. V lost 3 bases and J lost 6, with 14 bases in between. CDR3 length: 14 residues. The CDR3 DNA follows: TGCGCCAGCAGTGAACCGTCGGAGTACGCTGAAGCTTTCTTT. It yields the protein CASSEPSEYAEAFF.

V gene TRBV2 combines with J gene TRBJ1-2; 7 nucleotides align to TRBD1. The germline CDR1 and CDR2 sequences are SNHLY and FYNNEI. The CDR3 is 14 amino acids. The V segment lost 8 bases and the J segment 4 bases; nucleotides outside the gene matches: 10. The CDR3 protein is CASGMRQGRYGYTF. CDR3 sequence (DNA): TGTGCCAGCGGCATGAGACAGGGACGCTATGGCTACACCTTC.

The V call is TRBV29-1, the J call TRBJ2-3, with no clear D. CDR3 size: 12 residues. Germline CDR1 is SQVTM and CDR2 is ANQGSEA. Trimming left V 0 bases short and J 6 bases short, with 7 bases between. The CDR3 reads CSVEEARDTQYF. As DNA, the CDR3 is TGCAGCGTTGAAGAAGCCAGGGATACGCAGTATTTT.